This T cell receptor (beta chain) is from a study of blood T cell repertoires in COVID-19. The CDR3 is 15 residues long. The V segment lost 6 bases and the J segment 0 bases; nucleotides outside the gene matches: 5. CDR1 and CDR2 (germline): KGHSH, LQKENI. Generated by immunoSEQ multiplex PCR, the TCRdb table keeps only in-frame clones and is missing some. The sample comprises tens of thousands of clones, roughly 81% of which are singletons, and approximately 30% rests with the top ten. This clonotype originated in a woman in her 70s with acute or convalescent COVID-19. The genes are TRBV18 and TRBJ1-5; 7 nucleotides line up with TRBD1. The sequencing input was peripheral blood. CDR3 sequence: CASSQGQNSNQPQHF. DNA for the CDR3: TGTGCCAGCTCTCAGGGACAGAATAGCAATCAGCCCCAGCATTTT.